Presented here are 15 T cell receptor beta chains from one specimen sequenced in a study of blood T cells in healthy people across ages (dated by TCRdb to the mid-2010s). Libraries were made using 5' RACE. These reads were obtained on an Illumina HiSeq 2500. A second PCR of roughly 6 to 12 cycles was performed with a sample-barcoded 5' primer and a J-beta primer mix. Clones were called with MiXCR by TCRdb after fastp trimmed the public reads at Q25, and only in-frame beta chains were retained. One record per CDR3 amino acid sequence lists the most common genes and DNA. Counted in this sample were roughly 800,000 distinct CDR3 sequences; about three fifths of them appeared once. Together, the top ten hold roughly 22% of the sample. The sequenced sample was blood. The receptors originated from a man under 40 in good health.

CDR3 sequence: CATSDPNYGYTF. The CDR3 DNA follows: TGTGCCACCAGTGACCCCAACTATGGCTACACCTTC. This chain links TRBV24-1 with TRBJ1-2; no clear D. Trimming left V 4 bases short and J 2 bases short, with 4 bases between. The germline V gene has CDR1 KGHDR and CDR2 SFDVKD. There are 12 residues in the CDR3.

This clonotype was counted between two and nine times. The CDR3 DNA reads TGCAGTGCTCGCGGACAGAGAGGGGAGACCCAGTACTTC. Its translation: CSARGQRGETQYF. The V call is TRBV20-1, the J call TRBJ2-5; a possible D gene is TRBD1 (6 bases). The CDR3 totals 13 residues. Trimming took off 5 bases at V and 5 bases at J, with 15 bases between the two ends. Germline V gives CDR1 DFQATT, CDR2 SNEGSKA (reference sequence).

The gene calls are TRBV18 and TRBJ2-3; TRBD2 matches at 7 bases. Germline CDR1 reads KGHSH; CDR2 reads LQKENI. V lost 5 bases to trimming and J lost 1 base; unmatched junction nucleotides: 6. The CDR3 has 15 amino acids. CDR3 DNA: TGTGCCAGCTCATCCCAGGGAGGGGGCACAGATACGCAGTATTTT. This codes for CASSSQGGGTDTQYF.

This clonotype was observed at least ten times. The rearrangement joins TRBV29-1 to TRBJ1-5; D might be TRBD1 (5 bases). The V and J ends lost 5 bases and 4 bases respectively, with 12 bases between them. This CDR3 is 13 amino acids long. Germline assignment: CDR1 SQVTM and CDR2 ANQGSEA. The CDR3 loop is CSVTGGGNQPQHF. The CDR3 DNA is TGCAGCGTTACTGGGGGGGGTAATCAGCCCCAGCATTTT. Supplemented by reference TRBV29-1 and TRBJ1-5, the full variable domain reads SAVISQKPSRDICQRGTSLTIQCQVDSQVTMMFWYRQQPGQSLTLIATANQGSEATYESGFVIDKFPISRPNLTFSTLTVSNMSPEDSSIYLCSVTGGGNQPQHFGDGTRLSIL.

This clonotype has only a few counts. The V call is TRBV7-2, the J call TRBJ2-3; D not certain. There are 15 residues in the CDR3. The V gene's germline CDR1 is SGHTA and CDR2 FQGNSA. Trimming removed 2 bases from V and 2 bases from J, with 11 bases in between. DNA of the CDR3: TGTGCCAGCAGCTTATCCTCCGGGCCCACAGATACGCAGTATTTT. It translates to CASSLSSGPTDTQYF.

The V call is TRBV3-1, the J call TRBJ1-2, with TRBD1 matching over 7 bases. With 6 bases clipped from V and 6 bases from J, the junction kept 4 bases outside the gene matches. CDR3 size: 12 residues. The germline CDR1 and CDR2 sequences are LGHDT and YNNKEL (reference sequence). DNA for the CDR3: TGTGCCAGCAGGGGACAGATTGATGGCTACACCTTC. Protein product: CASRGQIDGYTF.

The chain recombines TRBV3-1 with TRBJ2-7; weak D call: TRBD2 (5 bases). The V gene's germline CDR1 is LGHDT and CDR2 YNNKEL (reference sequence). The CDR3 is 16 amino acids. With 3 bases removed from V and 0 bases from J, the gap between germline ends came to 15 bases. The CDR3 sequence: CASSQRADMISYEQYF. The CDR3 region has the DNA TGTGCCAGCAGCCAGAGGGCTGACATGATCTCCTACGAGCAGTACTTC.

About this clonotype: This could be a read error, since a much larger clone is one nucleotide away. The V call is TRBV4-2, the J call TRBJ1-1, with D tentatively TRBD1 (6 bases). Trimming stripped 4 bases from V and 8 bases from J, with 14 bases between. Per the germline V gene, CDR1 is LGHNA and CDR2 is YNFKEQ. This CDR3 is built from 13 residues. The CDR3 loop reads CASSRHSDREAFF. The CDR3, as DNA: TGTGCCAGCAGCCGACACTCAGACAGGGAAGCTTTCTTT.

The chain couples TRBV9 to TRBJ2-4; TRBD2 matches 8 bases. The CDR3 runs to 15 residues. V trimming: 4 bases; J trimming: 13 bases; junction bases outside the gene matches: 16. From germline, CDR1 is SGDLS and CDR2 YYNGEE. CDR3 region: CASSPHSGATTQQYF. The CDR3 DNA sequence: TGTGCCAGCAGCCCACATAGCGGGGCTACTACGCAGCAGTACTTC.

The chain links TRBV5-1 to TRBJ1-1, with D unresolved. The V gene lost 4 bases and the J gene lost 11 bases, with 21 bases spanning the gap. Germline V CDR1 and CDR2: SGHRS, YFSETQ. The CDR3 loop spans 14 amino acids. CDR3: CASSLDDTVSSAFF. The CDR3 bases are TGCGCCAGCAGCCTCGACGATACCGTTTCTTCGGCTTTCTTT.

The chain is built from TRBV7-2 and TRBJ2-5; a weak D match, TRBD2 (6 bases). The V and J ends lost 3 bases and 0 bases respectively, with 14 bases between them. CDR1 and CDR2 (germline): SGHTA, FQGNSA. The CDR3 spans 16 residues. DNA for the CDR3: TGTGCCAGCAGCTTTCCGGGACGGGGGTACCAAGAGACCCAGTACTTC. Encoded protein: CASSFPGRGYQETQYF.

V is TRBV28 and J is TRBJ2-1, with 12 nucleotides matching TRBD2. Germline CDR1 is MDHEN and CDR2 is SYDVKM. V shed 2 bases, J shed 8 bases, and the junction held 4 bases outside the gene matches. This CDR3 region has 15 residues. CDR3 in DNA: TGTGCCAGCAGTTTAGTCCTAGCGGGAGGGGATGAGCAGTTCTTC. Its translation is CASSLVLAGGDEQFF.

In this sample, this clonotype turned up a few times. The chain carries TRBV20-1 and TRBJ2-5; D is possibly TRBD2 (5 bases). CDR3 length equals 14 residues. The V end lost 1 base, the J end lost 6 bases, and 15 bases lay between the germline ends. The germline V gene has CDR1 DFQATT and CDR2 SNEGSKA (reference sequence). As DNA, the CDR3 is TGCAGTGCTAGAGTTTCGGAGGCGCTGAAGACCCAGTACTTC. Amino acids: CSARVSEALKTQYF.

This clonotype was seen more than once but under ten times. This rearrangement joins TRBV7-9 to TRBJ2-1; a possible D gene is TRBD2 (6 bases). There are 15 residues in the CDR3. Germline loops: CDR1 SEHNR, CDR2 FQNEAQ (reference sequence). The ends were cut back, 4 bases at V and 6 bases at J, with 16 bases in the middle. CDR3: CASSSITLAANEQFF. CDR3 in DNA: TGTGCCAGCAGCTCCATTACCTTAGCGGCCAATGAGCAGTTCTTC.

The V call is TRBV11-2, the J call TRBJ2-3; 8 nucleotides agree with TRBD1. This CDR3 contains 16 residues. Germline V gene lookup returns CDR1 SGHAT and CDR2 FQNNGV. Trimming cost V 0 bases and J 4 bases; bases outside gene matches: 6. The CDR3 here is CASSLETGQGSDTQYF. In nucleotides, the CDR3 is TGTGCCAGCAGCTTAGAAACTGGACAGGGCTCAGATACGCAGTATTTT.